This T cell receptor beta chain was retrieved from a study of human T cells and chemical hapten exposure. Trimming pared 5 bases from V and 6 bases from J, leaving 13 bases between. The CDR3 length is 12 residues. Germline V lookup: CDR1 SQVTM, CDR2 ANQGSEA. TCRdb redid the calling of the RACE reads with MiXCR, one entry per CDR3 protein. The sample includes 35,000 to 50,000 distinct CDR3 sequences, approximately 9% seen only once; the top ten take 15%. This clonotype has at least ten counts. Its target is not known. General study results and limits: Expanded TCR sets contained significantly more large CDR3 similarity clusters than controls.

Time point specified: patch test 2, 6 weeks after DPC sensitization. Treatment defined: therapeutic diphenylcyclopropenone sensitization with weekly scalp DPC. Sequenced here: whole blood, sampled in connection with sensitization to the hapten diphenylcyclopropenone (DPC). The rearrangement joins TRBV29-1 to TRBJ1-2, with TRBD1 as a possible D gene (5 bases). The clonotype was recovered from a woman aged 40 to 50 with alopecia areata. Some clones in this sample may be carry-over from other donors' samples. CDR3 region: CSVFAGDDGYTF. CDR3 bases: TGCAGCGTTTTTGCTGGGGACGATGGCTACACCTTC.